One and the same sample provided the 5 T cell receptor beta chains below, sequenced in a study of vaccination and CD4 T cells after COVID-19. An Oncomine TCR Beta short-read assay was used to sequence the DNA from cultured CD4+ T cells. TCRdb re-called the PCR reads through MiXCR, storing one row per CDR3 protein. The profile covers around 19,000 distinct CDR3 sequences, with around 50% appearing a single time and about 5% taken by the ten largest. These receptors have no known antigen. Treatment indicated: roughly 11-day PBMC culture with coronavirus spike peptide pools or control peptides (ViraFEST assay). The sample comprised CD4+ T cells from blood, cultured in vitro. These TCRs come from a human donor who had recovered from COVID-19.

The V gene is TRBV30, the J gene TRBJ1-2; possible D gene TRBD1, 6 bases. V gave up 5 bases and J gave up 8 bases, with 18 bases separating them. This CDR3 has 13 residues. Looked up from germline, CDR1 is GTSNPN and CDR2 is SVGIG (reference sequence). The CDR3 is CAWEDSGFSGYTF. CDR3 sequence (DNA): TGTGCCTGGGAGGACAGTGGTTTCTCGGGCTACACCTTC.

The chain employs TRBV19 and TRBJ1-5; 10 bases map to TRBD1. Trimming took 3 bases from V and 1 from J; bases not matched to a gene: 9. This CDR3 is 18 amino acids long. Germline V CDR1 and CDR2: LNHDA, SQIVND (reference sequence). CDR3 loop: CASSIEAPGQGSNQPQHF. CDR3 coding DNA: TGTGCCAGTAGTATCGAAGCCCCGGGACAGGGGAGCAATCAGCCCCAGCATTTT.

V gene TRBV19 combines with J gene TRBJ2-1; D perhaps matches TRBD2 (6 bases). The germline CDR1 and CDR2 sequences are LNHDA and SQIVND (reference sequence). The V gene lost 2 bases and the J gene lost 9 bases, with 17 bases spanning the gap. The CDR3 runs 15 residues. The CDR3 here is CASSISGGVGGEQFF. The CDR3 DNA follows: TGTGCCAGTAGTATATCGGGTGGAGTGGGGGGTGAGCAGTTCTTC. The complete variable domain, with remaining parts taken from reference TRBV19 and TRBJ2-1, reads DGGITQSPKYLFRKEGQNVTLSCEQNLNHDAMYWYRQDPGQGLRLIYYSQIVNDFQKGDIAEGYSVSREKKESFPLTVTSAQKNPTAFYLCASSISGGVGGEQFFGPGTRLTVL.

The chain has TRBV7-9 and TRBJ2-7; TRBD2 aligns across 10 bases. From germline, CDR1 is SEHNR and CDR2 FQNEAQ (reference sequence). Trimming at V came to 5 bases and at J to 3 bases, leaving 13 bases not matched to a gene. The CDR3 covers 17 residues. CDR3 in amino acids: CASSPRVLAGYGYEQYF. As DNA, the CDR3 is TGTGCCAGCAGCCCCCGAGTACTAGCGGGGTATGGCTACGAGCAGTACTTC.

The chain joins TRBV12-3 or TRBV12-4 to TRBJ2-7; D is possibly TRBD1 (5 bases). V was pared by 3 bases and J by 6 bases, with 12 bases between. The length of the CDR3 is 13 residues. The CDR3 bases are TGTGCCAGCAGTTTCAGTTCAGGGCGCGAGCAGTACTTC. This sequence encodes CASSFSSGREQYF.